A selection of T cell receptor beta chains follows, all from one sample in a study of CD8+CD57+ T cells in acquired aplastic anemia. TCRdb recomputed calls from the reads with MiXCR, one row per CDR3 protein. This sample has 270,000 or so distinct CDR3 sequences, with approximately 86% found just once. Source material: sorted CD4+, CD8+, or CD8+CD57+ T cells (not recorded which) from PBMCs. The receptors were gathered from a human donor with aplastic anemia. Each CDR3 is given without its conserved first and last residue. Size tells how often a clone was seen (once, few, many) or the class of an expanded clone, and some rows leave it out.

abundance: .
v_gene: TRBV7-2
CDR3aa: ASSLHPDGSALSVPT

abundance: .
v_gene: TRBV7-3
CDR3aa: ASSLTGGDKEQ

abundance: .
v_gene: TRBV9
CDR3aa: ATSRARNIEYLY

abundance: .
v_gene: TRBV7-9
CDR3aa: ASSLAGSHDTKV

abundance: .
v_gene: TRBV5-6
CDR3aa: ASSEDWGNQPQH

abundance: .
v_gene: TRBV7-9
CDR3aa: ASSLVSAVLS

abundance: .
v_gene: TRBV4-3
CDR3aa: ASSQSGQNEH

abundance: .
v_gene: TRBV4-3
CDR3aa: ASSHTGTSGAYEKY

abundance: .
v_gene: TRBV5-8
CDR3aa: ASSIGQNTEAF

abundance: .
v_gene: TRBV29-1
CDR3aa: SVERDNGGTQY

abundance: .
v_gene: TRBV7-9
CDR3aa: ASSFAGSPGTQD

abundance: .
v_gene: TRBV7-9
CDR3aa: AGRGARGSQY

abundance: .
v_gene: TRBV7-9
CDR3aa: ASSFARGRDTEY

abundance: .
v_gene: TRBV19
CDR3aa: ASSIGDTQETQY

abundance: .
v_gene: TRBV7-2
CDR3aa: ASSLGEDYGYTFLH

abundance: .
v_gene: TRBV9
CDR3aa: ASSVGLADKDSQY

abundance: .
v_gene: TRBV2
CDR3aa: ASGDGGTGTTEFF

abundance: many
v_gene: TRBV5-1
CDR3aa: ASSLERSGFRTEAF

abundance: .
v_gene: TRBV5-4
CDR3aa: ASSVGGYTEAF

abundance: .
v_gene: TRBV7-2
CDR3aa: ASSSGGRAYADTQY

abundance: many
v_gene: TRBV2
CDR3aa: ASSEGDRVGTGELF

abundance: .
v_gene: TRBV19
CDR3aa: ASSIDLAAYNEQF

abundance: .
v_gene: TRBV20-1
CDR3aa: SARDGRGAHTQY

abundance: .
v_gene: TRBV20-1
CDR3aa: SARRRNTEAF

abundance: .
v_gene: TRBV10-3
CDR3aa: AISGDREGEQY

abundance: .
v_gene: TRBV9
CDR3aa: ASSPGGLNYNEQF

abundance: .
v_gene: TRBV10-3
CDR3aa: AIAVSLEQY

abundance: .
v_gene: TRBV12-5
CDR3aa: ASGLVGRDYEQY

abundance: .
v_gene: TRBV7-9
CDR3aa: ASSFPSSGGHDTGELF

abundance: once
v_gene: TRBV20-1
CDR3aa: SASKGIAQETQY

abundance: .
v_gene: TRBV9
CDR3aa: ASSVGANTQDFVLT

abundance: many
v_gene: TRBV4-1
CDR3aa: ASSAGGGGAHQPQH

abundance: .
v_gene: TRBV7-8
CDR3aa: ASSVALAPAKQQY

abundance: .
v_gene: TRBV7-9
CDR3aa: ASSFARSRGTDE

abundance: .
v_gene: TRBV9
CDR3aa: ASGDGGGDMQY

abundance: .
v_gene: TRBV7-9
CDR3aa: ASSTAGGTDTQY

abundance: .
v_gene: TRBV27
CDR3aa: ASRPTGRPTEAF

abundance: .
v_gene: TRBV7-9
CDR3aa: ASSLVPGEPPTDTQY

abundance: .
v_gene: TRBV12-3/TRBV12-4
CDR3aa: ASSWVPSGDYGYT

abundance: .
v_gene: TRBV9
CDR3aa: ASRDGGRQARY

abundance: .
v_gene: TRBV5-1
CDR3aa: ASSGGQTYNEQF

abundance: .
v_gene: TRBV7-8
CDR3aa: ASRLAGGTES

abundance: .
v_gene: TRBV7-2
CDR3aa: ASSPGPGTGGTQLH

abundance: .
v_gene: TRBV9
CDR3aa: ASGSSGNIGETQY

abundance: .
v_gene: TRBV7-9
CDR3aa: ASSFQRSGSRNYNEQF

abundance: .
v_gene: TRBV9
CDR3aa: ASSVTAPRDSRYNEQF

abundance: .
v_gene: TRBV9
CDR3aa: ASSEWYSNQHQH

abundance: .
v_gene: TRBV7-2
CDR3aa: ASSFGQGYYNEQF

abundance: .
v_gene: TRBV5-8
CDR3aa: ASSLLAENNEKLF

abundance: .
v_gene: TRBV9
CDR3aa: ASSNGQRSHKAQY

abundance: .
v_gene: TRBV9
CDR3aa: ASGVGGHITDTQY

abundance: .
v_gene: TRBV2
CDR3aa: ASTGDGGTDTQY

abundance: .
v_gene: TRBV7-8
CDR3aa: ASSLRGSTDTQY

abundance: .
v_gene: TRBV7-6
CDR3aa: ASSLAHGTKYTQYT

abundance: .
v_gene: TRBV2
CDR3aa: ASRHGLAGRQS

abundance: .
v_gene: TRBV20-1
CDR3aa: SASGLNSNNTEAF

abundance: once
v_gene: TRBV7-9
CDR3aa: ASSLAVSRNQPVH